These 8 T cell receptor beta chains originate from one sample sequenced in a study of T cell changes during pregnancy in multiple sclerosis. Profiled with immunoSEQ multiplex PCR; TCRdb holds only in-frame clones, not every one. The sample records 90,000 to 120,000 clones, 85% to 95% being singletons. Here the sequenced sample was peripheral blood, taken before pregnancy. The receptors come from a female donor with multiple sclerosis, enrolled in a pregnancy study.

This rearrangement joins TRBV9 to TRBJ2-5; tentative D call: TRBD2 (6 bases). The CDR3 runs to 13 residues. The ends were cut back, 1 base at V and 3 bases at J, with 7 bases in the middle. Per germline, CDR1 SGDLS and CDR2 YYNGEE. CDR3 region: CASSVWGEETQYF. CDR3 in DNA: TGTGCCAGCAGCGTATGGGGGGAAGAGACCCAGTACTTC. Based on the CDR3 plus reference TRBV9 and TRBJ2-5, the full variable domain is DSGVTQTPKHLITATGQRVTLRCSPRSGDLSVYWYQQSLDQGLQFLIQYYNGEERAKGNILERFSAQQFPDLHSELNLSSLELGDSALYFCASSVWGEETQYFGPGTRLLVL.

The V and J genes are TRBV28 and TRBJ1-4, with D possibly TRBD1 on 6 matching bases. V was clipped by 6 bases and J by 4 bases, with 15 bases between them. Germline-derived CDR1 and CDR2 are MDHEN and SYDVKM. This CDR3 has 15 amino acids. Here the CDR3 reads CASSNTGLVNEKLFF. In DNA form, the CDR3 reads TGTGCCAGCAGCAATACAGGGCTTGTTAATGAAAAACTGTTTTTT.

This sequence joins TRBV7-3 and TRBJ2-2; D is unresolved. Germline CDR1 SGHTA, CDR2 FQGTGA. The CDR3 extends over 12 amino acids. The V end was cut by 1 base, the J end by 7 bases, with 4 bases between. CDR3 region: CASSLNGGELFF. CDR3 sequence (DNA): TGTGCCAGCAGCTTAAACGGCGGGGAGCTGTTTTTT.

The chain couples TRBV5-5 to TRBJ2-7; D gene uncertain. Trimming stripped 2 bases from V and 4 bases from J, with 7 bases between. CDR1 is SGHKS, CDR2 YYEKEE, per germline (reference sequence). CDR3 length: 12 amino acids. In DNA, the CDR3 is TGTGCCAGCAGCTTTTCGGGTTACGAGCAGTACTTC. This codes for CASSFSGYEQYF.

This clone was counted a single time. The chain uses TRBV7-3 and TRBJ1-1; 8 nucleotides line up with TRBD1. The CDR3 has 13 amino acids. Germline assignment: CDR1 SGHTA and CDR2 FQGTGA. With 5 bases clipped from V and 3 bases from J, the junction kept 2 bases outside the gene matches. CDR3 loop: CASSKTGDTEAFF. In nucleotides, the CDR3 is TGTGCCAGCAGCAAGACAGGGGACACTGAAGCTTTCTTT.

This rearrangement joins TRBV6-1 to TRBJ2-4, with unresolved D. V shed 6 bases and J shed 5 bases, with 14 bases lying between them. The length of the CDR3 is 14 residues. The V gene's germline CDR1 is MNHNS and CDR2 SASEGT. The DNA of the CDR3 is TGTGCCAGCAGATCACAGACATTGCAAAACATTCAGTACTTC. This codes for CASRSQTLQNIQYF.

This chain uses TRBV30 with TRBJ2-5; no firm D call. This CDR3 is built from 14 residues. Germline lookup yields CDR1 GTSNPN and CDR2 SVGIG (reference sequence). The V end lost 0 bases, the J end lost 5 bases, and 13 bases lay between the germline ends. The CDR3 nucleotides read TGTGCCTGGAGTGTACTCGGTTTTTTCGAGACCCAGTACTTC. Its protein product is CAWSVLGFFETQYF. Drawing the rest from reference TRBV30 and TRBJ2-5, the complete variable domain is SQTIHQWPATLVQPVGSPLSLECTVEGTSNPNLYWYRQAAGRGLQLLFYSVGIGQISSEVPQNLSASRPQDRQFILSSKKLLLSDSGFYLCAWSVLGFFETQYFGPGTRLLVL.

This chain joins TRBV5-1 and TRBJ2-5, with no clear D. The V and J ends lost 3 bases and 3 bases respectively, with 12 bases between them. The CDR3 length is 14 residues. The V gene's germline CDR1 is SGHRS and CDR2 YFSETQ. CDR3 protein: CASSSDPGEETQYF. The CDR3 DNA reads TGCGCCAGCAGCTCTGACCCGGGTGAAGAGACCCAGTACTTC.